These 16 T cell receptor beta chains share one sample of origin, sequenced in a study of blood T cells in healthy people across ages. Sample-barcoded 5' priming and a J-beta primer mix drove a second PCR of roughly 6 to 12 cycles. TCRdb called the 5' RACE reads again in MiXCR, with one record for every CDR3 protein. The sample includes about a million distinct CDR3 sequences, roughly 47% seen only once; the top ten take over 20%. Sequencing was performed on blood. The origin of the receptors is a woman in her fifties or sixties in good health.

V usage is TRBV15 and J usage is TRBJ2-3; D may be TRBD1 or TRBD2 (5 bases each). This CDR3 region has 15 residues. Germline-derived CDR1 and CDR2 are LNHNV and YYDKDF (reference sequence). The V end was cut by 1 base, the J end by 4 bases, with 12 bases between. This chain's CDR3 is CATSRGWGLPDTQYF. The CDR3 DNA sequence: TGTGCCACCAGCAGAGGATGGGGGTTGCCAGATACGCAGTATTTT.

The gene calls are TRBV7-6 and TRBJ2-1; no definite D call. This CDR3 contains 16 residues. V was trimmed by 1 base and J by 2 bases, leaving 12 bases between them. Germline V gene sequence: CDR1 SGHVS, CDR2 FNYEAQ. CDR3 in DNA: TGTGCCAGCAGCTTAGTTGACAATCCGGCCTACAATGAGCAGTTCTTC. This sequence encodes CASSLVDNPAYNEQFF.

The chain recombines TRBV6-2 or TRBV6-3 with TRBJ1-1; D gene uncertain. Trimming pared 8 bases from V and 1 base from J, leaving 17 bases between. CDR3 size: 15 residues. Germline-derived CDR1 and CDR2 are MNHEY and SVGEGT. DNA for the CDR3: TGTGCCAGCGTGCTGGGTGGTGGTCGGAACACTGAAGCTTTCTTT. It specifies CASVLGGGRNTEAFF.

CDR3 nucleotides: TGCGCCAGCAGCCAAGAAGGGTCAAGGGGCCTAGCGGGAGGGATTGAGCAGTTCTTC. Residues: CASSQEGSRGLAGGIEQFF. The chain employs TRBV4-1 and TRBJ2-1; 12 positions match TRBD2. The V gene end was trimmed by 0 bases and the J gene end by 9 bases; junction bases not matched to a gene: 15. Germline V gives CDR1 MGHRA, CDR2 YSYEKL. The CDR3 loop spans 19 amino acids.

This clonotype was seen a single time. The junction and the germline gene differ at one end; a read error may be behind it. This chain connects TRBV3-1 to TRBJ2-7; TRBD2 agrees at 11 bases. Germline-derived CDR1 and CDR2 are LGHDT and YNNKEL (reference sequence). The CDR3 runs to 17 residues. The CDR3: CASGQDLTSGSFYEQYF. Here the CDR3 DNA reads TGTGCCAGCGGCCAAGATCTTACTAGCGGGAGTTTCTACGAGCAGTACTTC.

This CDR3 is CSAGTAGAEKLFF. The DNA of the CDR3 is TGCAGCGCGGGTACAGCGGGGGCTGAAAAACTGTTTTTT. The J gene is TRBJ1-4, the V gene TRBV29-1; tentatively, D is TRBD1 (6 bases). Trimming stripped 7 bases from V and 7 bases from J, with 16 bases between. The CDR3 covers 13 residues. Germline V CDR1 and CDR2: SQVTM, ANQGSEA.

In this sample, this clonotype turned up a few times. The chain joins TRBV6-1 to TRBJ1-5; the D gene is possibly TRBD1 (6 bases). Trimming removed 6 bases at V and 4 bases at J, with 13 bases between. From germline, CDR1 is MNHNS and CDR2 SASEGT. This CDR3 spans 14 amino acids. CDR3 protein: CASSAGQRNQPQHF. The CDR3 DNA reads TGTGCCAGCAGCGCCGGACAGCGAAATCAGCCCCAGCATTTT.

The chain recombines TRBV6-5 with TRBJ2-5; 11 bases line up with TRBD2. Trimming took 6 bases from V and 4 from J; bases not matched to a gene: 4. The CDR3 has 14 amino acids. The germline V gene has CDR1 MNHEY and CDR2 SVGAGI. The CDR3: CASRVAGGRETQYF. The CDR3 DNA is TGTGCCAGCAGGGTAGCGGGAGGGCGAGAGACCCAGTACTTC.

The chain recombines TRBV30 with TRBJ2-7; D call uncertain. CDR1 is GTSNPN and CDR2 is SVGIG in the germline V gene (reference sequence). Trimming took 5 bases from V and 2 from J, leaving 22 bases between them. CDR3 size: 16 residues. The CDR3 DNA follows: TGTGCCTGGCTCCCGACGAGCGACACCTACCCCTACGAGCAGTACTTC. This sequence encodes CAWLPTSDTYPYEQYF.

V and J are TRBV3-1 and TRBJ1-5; maybe TRBD1 (6 bases). The germline gives CDR1 LGHDT, CDR2 YNNKEL (reference sequence). V lost 1 base and J 7 bases, leaving 11 bases between the germline ends. The CDR3 length is 14 residues. Here the CDR3 reads CASSQGYREQPQHF. CDR3 sequence (DNA): TGTGCCAGCAGCCAAGGGTACAGGGAGCAGCCCCAGCATTTT.

This sequence joins TRBV20-1 and TRBJ2-7; 9 bases are a match to TRBD2. Germline V gives CDR1 DFQATT, CDR2 SNEGSKA (reference sequence). V shed 5 bases, J shed 1 base, and the junction held 3 bases outside the gene matches. The CDR3 covers 13 residues. The CDR3 loop is CSALAGESYEQYF. The CDR3 nucleotides are TGCAGTGCTTTAGCGGGGGAGTCCTACGAGCAGTACTTC.

The table lists this clonotype with a count of one. CDR3 loop: CSARARLAGKETQYF. The CDR3 DNA is TGCAGTGCTAGAGCTCGGCTAGCGGGAAAAGAGACCCAGTACTTC. This rearrangement joins TRBV20-1 to TRBJ2-5; TRBD2 matches 9 bases. This CDR3 comprises 15 residues. With 1 base clipped from V and 3 bases from J, the junction kept 6 bases outside the gene matches. Germline V gene lookup returns CDR1 DFQATT and CDR2 SNEGSKA (reference sequence).

The genes are TRBV28 and TRBJ2-2; the match to TRBD2 covers 11 bases. V trimming: 11 bases; J trimming: 5 bases; junction bases outside the gene matches: 13. The CDR3 length is 16 residues. The germline CDR1 and CDR2 sequences are MDHEN and SYDVKM. For the CDR3, the DNA is TGTGCCTCACGAGACCTAGCGGGGGGAAAGACCGGGGAGCTGTTTTTT. Amino acids: CASRDLAGGKTGELFF.

This clonotype occurred a few times. The V gene is TRBV28, the J gene TRBJ2-7, with unresolved D. The J call is uncertain, as TRBJ2-5 better fits the DNA end. This CDR3 contains 13 residues. Germline V gives CDR1 MDHEN, CDR2 SYDVKM. The CDR3 coding sequence is TGTGCCAGCAGTTTAGCTGCACGAGAGACCCAGTACTTC. It encodes CASSLAARETQYF.

The chain uses TRBV25-1 and TRBJ2-7; 9 nucleotides align to TRBD1. J was trimmed by 3 bases and V by 4 bases; bases with no gene match: 7. This CDR3 is 15 amino acids long. Per germline, CDR1 MGHDK and CDR2 SYGVNS. DNA for the CDR3: TGTGCCAGCAGTGTCAGGGGGACAGGGATCTACGAGCAGTACTTC. It yields the protein CASSVRGTGIYEQYF.

The chain links TRBV12-3 or TRBV12-4 to TRBJ2-7; 9 positions match TRBD1. CDR3 length equals 17 residues. V lost 1 base to trimming and J lost 4 bases; unmatched junction nucleotides: 11. The CDR3 DNA follows: TGTGCCAGCAGTTTAGGGGTGCTCCGGGACAGGGTTTACGAGCAGTACTTC. This codes for CASSLGVLRDRVYEQYF.